What follows are 26 T cell receptor beta chains derived from one specimen sequenced in a study of cytomegalovirus exposure and HLA in healthy donors. The table came from immunoSEQ multiplex PCR; TCRdb's copy has only in-frame clones and leaves some out. Of around 160,000 clones listed, roughly 83% are singletons. Sequencing input: PBMCs. The receptors derive from a man aged 25-45 years in good health and CMV-seropositive.

This chain joins TRBV5-6 and TRBJ1-1, with 8 bases fitting TRBD1. The J segment lost 10 bases and the V segment lost 1 base, leaving 6 bases of the junction unmatched. Germline lookup yields CDR1 SGHDT and CDR2 YYEEEE. The CDR3 length is 13 residues. Written as DNA, the CDR3 is TGTGCCAGCAGCTTGACAGGGGGTGGTGGAGCTTTCTTT. Its translation is CASSLTGGGGAFF.

The genes are TRBV7-2 and TRBJ2-6; 9 bases agree with TRBD1. V lost 6 bases and J lost 3; bases outside the gene matches: 3. Germline lookup yields CDR1 SGHTA and CDR2 FQGNSA. The CDR3 has 15 amino acids. The CDR3 sequence: CASSGTGSGANVLTF. DNA for the CDR3: TGTGCCAGCAGTGGGACAGGGAGTGGGGCCAACGTCCTGACTTTC. Full variable domain (outside the CDR3, taken from reference TRBV7-2 and TRBJ2-6): GAGVSQSPSNKVTEKGKDVELRCDPISGHTALYWYRQSLGQGLEFLIYFQGNSAPDKSGLPSDRFSAERTGGSVSTLTIQRTQQEDSAVYLCASSGTGSGANVLTFGAGSRLTVL.

The count of this clone is one. This rearrangement joins TRBV5-4 to TRBJ1-1; unclear D gene. Germline V gives CDR1 SGHNT, CDR2 YYREEE (reference sequence). Deletions cut 4 bases from V and 5 bases from J, with 18 bases between. The CDR3 sequence is 15 residues long. DNA of the CDR3: TGTGCCAGCAGCCCGCAGAATGAGGGTGCTACTGAAGCTTTCTTT. It codes for CASSPQNEGATEAFF.

V usage is TRBV21-1 and J usage is TRBJ2-3; TRBD1 is the table's D call, not checked against the DNA. TRBV21-1 is shown as a pseudogene. This CDR3 contains 13 residues. The CDR3 loop reads CASREPGQGVLPF. The CDR3 DNA sequence: TGTGCCAGCAGAGAACCGGGACAGGGAGTCCTCCCTTTT.

The chain has TRBV19 and TRBJ1-1; D unresolved. Per germline, CDR1 LNHDA and CDR2 SQIVND (reference sequence). V lost 2 bases to trimming and J lost 0 bases, with 13 bases between them. The CDR3 is 16 amino acids. This CDR3 is CASSIRSRRMNTEAFF. For the CDR3, the DNA is TGTGCCAGTAGTATAAGGTCCAGGCGAATGAACACTGAAGCTTTCTTT.

The rearrangement uses TRBV4-1 and TRBJ2-7; 8 nucleotides match TRBD1. In germline, CDR1 is MGHRA, CDR2 YSYEKL. Trimming at V came to 3 bases and at J to 8 bases, leaving 12 bases not matched to a gene. The CDR3 covers 15 residues. The CDR3 spells CASSHLPDRAPQQYF. The DNA of the CDR3 is TGCGCCAGCAGCCATTTACCGGACAGGGCCCCCCAGCAGTACTTC.

The chain uses TRBV28 and TRBJ1-1; D is possibly TRBD1 (5 bases). The germline V gene has CDR1 MDHEN and CDR2 SYDVKM. This CDR3 contains 12 residues. Deletions cut 5 bases from V and 8 bases from J, with 12 bases between. The chain's CDR3 is CASSAQGMEAFF. CDR3 sequence (DNA): TGTGCCAGCAGTGCCCAGGGAATGGAAGCTTTCTTT.

CDR3 amino acids: CASKITGSYEQYF. CDR3 in DNA: TGTGCCAGCAAAATTACAGGTTCCTACGAGCAGTACTTC. The V call is TRBV6-1, the J call TRBJ2-7; tentative D call: TRBD1 (5 bases). This CDR3 is 13 amino acids long. Germline V gene lookup returns CDR1 MNHNS and CDR2 SASEGT. Trimming removed 7 bases at V and 1 base at J, with 11 bases between.

The chain is built from TRBV6-5 and TRBJ1-1, with TRBD1 matching over 8 bases. Germline CDR1 MNHEY, CDR2 SVGAGI. This CDR3 spans 15 amino acids. V was pared by 5 bases and J by 4 bases, with 9 bases of the junction left unmatched. This CDR3 is CASSRSGGFVTEAFF. As DNA, the CDR3 is TGTGCCAGCAGTCGCTCAGGGGGCTTTGTCACTGAAGCTTTCTTT.

The J gene is TRBJ1-6, the V gene TRBV6-5; 9 nucleotides line up with TRBD1. The CDR3 consists of 15 residues. V shed 0 bases and J 9 bases; nucleotides not matched to a gene: 3. CDR1 MNHEY and CDR2 SVGAGI come from the germline V gene. The CDR3 DNA sequence: TGTGCCAGCAGTTACTCGGGACAGGGAATTTCACCCCTCCACTTT. Translating gives CASSYSGQGISPLHF.

The V call is TRBV5-1, the J call TRBJ2-1, with 12 nucleotides matching TRBD2. Losses at the gene ends were 5 bases for V and 6 bases for J; bases not matched to a gene: 18. The CDR3 length is 19 residues. Germline values: CDR1 SGHRS, CDR2 YFSETQ. The CDR3 protein is CASRDPGHLTSGRGNEQFF. In DNA form, the CDR3 reads TGCGCCAGCAGAGACCCGGGACATCTGACTAGCGGGAGAGGCAATGAGCAGTTCTTC.

The V and J genes are TRBV6-5 and TRBJ2-3, with 9 bases that match TRBD2. After removal of 5 bases from V and 6 bases from J, the junction contained 6 bases not matched to a gene. CDR1 is MNHEY, CDR2 SVGAGI, per germline. This CDR3 is 14 amino acids long. As DNA, the CDR3 is TGTGCCAGCAGTCAGGGGACTAGCTTGGATACGCAGTATTTT. It encodes CASSQGTSLDTQYF.

The chain couples TRBV7-2 to TRBJ2-3, with 7 positions matching TRBD2. J gave up 6 bases and V 6 bases, and 6 bases lay outside the gene matches. The germline V gene has CDR1 SGHTA and CDR2 FQGNSA. The CDR3 spans 13 residues. CDR3 amino acids: CASRLRGGDTQYF. Here the CDR3 DNA reads TGTGCCAGCAGGTTGAGGGGAGGGGATACGCAGTATTTT.

V is TRBV11-3 and J is TRBJ2-7, with 9 bases lining up with TRBD2. The V gene's germline CDR1 is SGHNT and CDR2 YENEEA. This CDR3 has 15 residues. V dropped 1 base and J dropped 5; count of bases not matched to a gene: 6. In nucleotides, the CDR3 is TGTGCCAGCAGCTTAGGGACTAGCGCGCTCAACGAGCAGTACTTC. Translation gives CASSLGTSALNEQYF. Based on the CDR3 plus reference TRBV11-3 and TRBJ2-7, the full variable domain is EAGVVQSPRYKIIEKKQPVAFWCNPISGHNTLYWYLQNLGQGPELLIRYENEEAVDDSQLPKDRFSAERLKGVDSTLKIQPAELGDSAVYLCASSLGTSALNEQYFGPGTRLTVT.

The genes are TRBV30 and TRBJ1-2, with TRBD1 identical over 12 bases. V was pared by 3 bases and J by 8 bases, with 10 bases of the junction left unmatched. The CDR3 extends over 15 amino acids. Germline V gene lookup returns CDR1 GTSNPN and CDR2 SVGIG (reference sequence). The CDR3 region is CAWSRGGTGGVGYTF. The DNA of the CDR3 is TGTGCCTGGAGCCGGGGAGGGACAGGGGGCGTCGGCTACACCTTC.

About this clone itself: The junction and the germline gene differ at one end; a read error may be behind it. The rearrangement links TRBV9 to TRBJ1-6; no clear D. This CDR3 has 13 residues. CDR1 and CDR2 (germline): SGDLS, YYNGEE. The CDR3 is CASSVGEGRPLFF. The DNA of the CDR3 is TGTGCCAGCAGCGTAGGGGAGGGCAGGCCCCTATTCTTT.

This chain joins TRBV19 and TRBJ2-1; the match to TRBD2 covers 7 bases. Germline assignment: CDR1 LNHDA and CDR2 SQIVND (reference sequence). The trim removed 6 bases at V and 0 bases at J, leaving 2 bases unmatched. This CDR3 contains 14 residues. This chain's CDR3 is CASRGGSSYNEQFF. The CDR3 region has the DNA TGTGCCAGTAGGGGCGGGAGCTCCTACAATGAGCAGTTCTTC. Supplemented by reference TRBV19 and TRBJ2-1, the full variable domain reads DGGITQSPKYLFRKEGQNVTLSCEQNLNHDAMYWYRQDPGQGLRLIYYSQIVNDFQKGDIAEGYSVSREKKESFPLTVTSAQKNPTAFYLCASRGGSSYNEQFFGPGTRLTVL.

This clone has more than one count but fewer than ten. This chain links TRBV4-1 with TRBJ2-1; TRBD2 aligns across 9 bases. This CDR3 is built from 16 residues. The germline V gene encodes CDR1 MGHRA and CDR2 YSYEKL. V was pared by 4 bases and J by 7 bases, with 11 bases of the junction left unmatched. CDR3 in amino acids: CASSLHPIAGVNEQFF. In nucleotides, the CDR3 is TGCGCCAGCAGCCTTCATCCTATAGCGGGAGTGAATGAGCAGTTCTTC.

This clone was recorded at least ten times. The rearrangement uses TRBV2 and TRBJ1-6; 10 bases fit TRBD1. V was clipped by 6 bases and J by 10 bases; unmatched bases: 6. Germline loops: CDR1 SNHLY, CDR2 FYNNEI. This CDR3 region has 14 residues. The CDR3 loop is CASSLDRGRSPLHF. In DNA, the CDR3 is TGTGCCAGCAGCTTGGACAGGGGGAGATCACCCCTCCACTTT.

This clone is a singleton in its sample. The V and J genes are TRBV2 and TRBJ2-5, with TRBD2 identical over 7 bases. CDR1 SNHLY and CDR2 FYNNEI come from the germline V gene. The CDR3 length is 15 residues. Trimming took 5 bases from V and 5 from J; bases not matched to a gene: 11. The CDR3 nucleotides are TGTGCCAGCAGTTCTAGCGGAAACGTCCTGGAGACCCAGTACTTC. This encodes CASSSSGNVLETQYF. Variable domain in full (rest from reference TRBV2 and TRBJ2-5): EPEVTQTPSHQVTQMGQEVILRCVPISNHLYFYWYRQILGQKVEFLVSFYNNEISEKSEIFDDQFSVERPDGSNFTLKIRSTKLEDSAMYFCASSSSGNVLETQYFGPGTRLLVL.

V and J are TRBV7-6 and TRBJ2-7, with D possibly being TRBD1 (6 bases). The CDR3 has 14 residues. V shed 0 bases and J shed 3 bases, with 9 bases lying between them. Germline V gives CDR1 SGHVS, CDR2 FNYEAQ. CDR3 sequence: CASSLAGGNYEQYF. CDR3 DNA sequence: TGTGCCAGCAGCTTAGCAGGGGGAAACTACGAGCAGTACTTC.

This clone was picked up a small number of times. The rearrangement uses TRBV29-1 and TRBJ1-2; 8 positions match TRBD1. The CDR3 loop spans 16 amino acids. Germline V gene data show CDR1 as SQVTM and CDR2 as ANQGSEA. J lost 8 bases, V lost 1 base, and 15 bases had no gene match. For the CDR3, the DNA is TGCAGCGTTGAAGGGTTAGTGCAGGGGGCATCGGACGGCTACACCTTC. Its translation: CSVEGLVQGASDGYTF.

The rearrangement uses TRBV20-1 and TRBJ2-5, with TRBD1 as a possible D gene (6 bases). Germline V CDR1 and CDR2: DFQATT, SNEGSKA (reference sequence). This CDR3 comprises 11 residues. The CDR3 DNA sequence: TGCAGCGCATACAGGGCCAGGACCCAGTACTTC. It translates to CSAYRARTQYF.

The V gene is TRBV28, the J gene TRBJ2-7, with TRBD1 matching over 7 bases. The CDR3 is 13 residues long. CDR1 is MDHEN and CDR2 is SYDVKM in the germline V gene. The J segment lost 5 bases and the V segment lost 5 bases, leaving 6 bases of the junction unmatched. The CDR3 loop is CASSLTGDHEQYF. DNA for the CDR3: TGTGCCAGCAGTCTAACAGGGGACCACGAGCAGTACTTC.

J is TRBJ1-4 and V is TRBV5-5, with D unresolved. The CDR3 is made up of 14 amino acids. V was cut by 4 bases and J by 8 bases, with 15 bases left in between. Germline V gene lookup returns CDR1 SGHKS and CDR2 YYEKEE (reference sequence). The CDR3 sequence is CASSPAGGWEKLFF. The CDR3 nucleotides are TGTGCCAGCAGCCCCGCCGGAGGCTGGGAAAAACTGTTTTTT.

The genes are TRBV7-9 and TRBJ1-4; 10 bases are shared with TRBD1. This CDR3 spans 18 amino acids. V was pared by 3 bases and J by 4 bases, with 11 bases of the junction left unmatched. Germline CDR1 is SEHNR and CDR2 is FQNEAQ (reference sequence). This chain's CDR3 is CASSLRTGGYLGNEKLFF. CDR3 DNA: TGTGCCAGCAGCTTGAGGACAGGGGGTTATCTGGGTAATGAAAAACTGTTTTTT.